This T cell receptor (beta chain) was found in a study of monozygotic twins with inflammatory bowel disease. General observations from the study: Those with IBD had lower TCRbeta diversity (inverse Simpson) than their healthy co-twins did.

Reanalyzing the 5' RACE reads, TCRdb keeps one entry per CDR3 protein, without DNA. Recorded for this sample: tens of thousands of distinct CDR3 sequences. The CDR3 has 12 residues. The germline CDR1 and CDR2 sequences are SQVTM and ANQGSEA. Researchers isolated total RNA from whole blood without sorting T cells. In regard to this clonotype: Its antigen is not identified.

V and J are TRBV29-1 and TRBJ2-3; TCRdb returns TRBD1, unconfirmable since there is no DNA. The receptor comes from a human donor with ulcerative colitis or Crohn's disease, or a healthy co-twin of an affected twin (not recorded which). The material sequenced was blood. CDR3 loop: CSVAQGRDTQYF.